These 29 T cell receptor beta chains share one sample of origin, sequenced in a study of vaccination effects on CD4 cells after COVID-19. These receptors' targets are unknown. Expansion of antigen-specific CD4+ T cells with viral peptide pools was carried out by the ViraFEST assay before sequencing. With more than nine days of culture completed, CD4+ T cells were isolated. Recipients of the vaccine had no prior SARS-CoV-2 infection and negative nucleocapsid antibodies. TCRdb's copy holds only in-frame clones and misses some; the assay was immunoSEQ multiplex PCR. Among just under 65,000 clones listed, roughly 76% were seen once. Sequenced material: CD4+ T cells from PBMCs cultured with HCoV-OC43 spike peptides, taken before COVID-19 vaccination. Sample subset: HCoV-OC43 spike overlapping peptide pool stimulation. The receptors shown here come from a human donor who received a COVID-19 vaccine.

The rearrangement links TRBV5-6 to TRBJ2-1, with TRBD2 matching over 13 bases. The CDR3 totals 17 residues. Germline-derived CDR1 and CDR2 are SGHDT and YYEEEE. Losses at the gene ends were 4 bases for V and 1 base for J; bases not matched to a gene: 5. CDR3 DNA: TGTGCCAGCAGCACCCAACTAGCGGGGGGGTCCTACAATGAGCAGTTCTTC. Protein product: CASSTQLAGGSYNEQFF.

V gene TRBV3-1 (or the pseudogene TRBV3-2) combines with J gene TRBJ1-2, with D unresolved. The V gene's germline CDR1 is LGHDT and CDR2 YNNKEL (reference sequence). Trimming shortened V by 1 base and J by 2 bases, and 8 bases separated the two germline ends. The CDR3 extends over 14 amino acids. The CDR3 protein is CASSQAAGNYGYTF. Written as DNA, the CDR3 is TGTGCCAGCAGCCAAGCGGCAGGAAACTATGGCTACACCTTC.

The J gene is TRBJ2-1, the V gene TRBV19; 14 nucleotides match TRBD2. Germline values: CDR1 LNHDA, CDR2 SQIVND (reference sequence). The CDR3 loop spans 19 amino acids. V lost 4 bases, J lost 9 bases, and 17 bases stayed unmatched. The CDR3: CASSTGWGTSGGPRGEQFF. The CDR3 region has the DNA TGTGCCAGTAGTACCGGTTGGGGGACTAGCGGGGGTCCAAGGGGTGAGCAGTTCTTC.

The sample holds a few counts of this clone. The chain couples TRBV6-6 to TRBJ1-1; 8 positions match TRBD1. V lost 0 bases and J lost 1; bases outside the gene matches: 1. CDR1 is MNHNY and CDR2 is SVGAGI in the germline V gene (reference sequence). The CDR3 is 15 amino acids. The CDR3 nucleotides are TGTGCCAGCAGTTACTCCGGGACAGGGAACACTGAAGCTTTCTTT. Its protein is CASSYSGTGNTEAFF.

The chain links TRBV29-1 to TRBJ2-3; D assignment may be TRBD1 or TRBD2 (6 bases each). From germline, CDR1 is SQVTM and CDR2 ANQGSEA. The ends were cut back, 4 bases at V and 3 bases at J, with 14 bases in the middle. This CDR3 is 14 amino acids long. The CDR3 nucleotides read TGCAGCGTTGGACACGGGGGCGATACAGATACGCAGTATTTT. It yields the protein CSVGHGGDTDTQYF.

In this sample, this clone turned up once. The chain has TRBV19 and TRBJ2-1; TRBD2 aligns across 8 bases. Germline V gene data show CDR1 as LNHDA and CDR2 as SQIVND (reference sequence). This CDR3 has 17 residues. V shed 2 bases and J 2 bases; nucleotides not matched to a gene: 8. This CDR3 reads CASSIPLRRGAYNEQFF. As DNA, the CDR3 is TGTGCCAGTAGTATACCTCTCCGGCGGGGGGCCTACAATGAGCAGTTCTTC.

V and J are TRBV4-2 and TRBJ2-7; D possibly corresponds to TRBD1 (6 bases). V gave up 0 bases and J gave up 0 bases, with 12 bases separating them. The CDR3 consists of 16 residues. The germline CDR1 and CDR2 sequences are LGHNA and YNFKEQ. For the CDR3, the DNA is TGTGCCAGCAGCCAAGATACAGGGATGAGCTCCTACGAGCAGTACGTC. Translated: CASSQDTGMSSYEQYV.

This clone was observed a few times. The chain recombines TRBV6-5 with TRBJ1-1; 9 bases map to TRBD1. There are 14 residues in the CDR3. Germline CDR1 MNHEY, CDR2 SVGAGI. The V and J ends lost 7 bases and 1 base, in that order; junction bases with no gene match: 4. The chain's CDR3 is CASMDRGWNTEAFF. The DNA of the CDR3 is TGTGCCAGCATGGACAGGGGATGGAACACTGAAGCTTTCTTT.

CDR3 sequence (DNA): TGTGCCAGCCCAAAACGGCGGAAGAATCAGCCCCAGCATTTT. Translating gives CASPKRRKNQPQHF. The chain couples TRBV21-1 to TRBJ1-5. TRBV21-1 is a pseudogene. CDR3 length equals 14 residues.

This clone was seen only once. The chain uses TRBV7-2 and TRBJ2-5; 8 positions agree with TRBD2. V lost 8 bases, J lost 2 bases, and 16 bases stayed unmatched. CDR1 and CDR2 from the germline V gene are SGHTA and FQGNSA. This CDR3 contains 17 residues. The CDR3 DNA sequence: TGTGCCAGCGCGGGTTACGGGGGGGCTGTGGGGCAAGAGACCCAGTACTTC. It specifies CASAGYGGAVGQETQYF.

The rearrangement joins TRBV10-3 to TRBJ1-4, with D perhaps matching TRBD1 (5 bases). The CDR3 has 13 amino acids. V dropped 8 bases and J dropped 1 base, with 8 bases sitting between them. Looked up from germline, CDR1 is ENHRY and CDR2 is SYGVKD. CDR3 nucleotide sequence: TGTGCCATCCGACAGCTAACTAATGAAAAACTGTTTTTT. Protein: CAIRQLTNEKLFF.

The V and J genes are TRBV6-5 and TRBJ2-2; TRBD1 aligns across 9 bases. Per the germline V gene, CDR1 is MNHEY and CDR2 is SVGAGI. The CDR3 runs to 15 residues. Trimming took 10 bases from V and 5 from J; bases not matched to a gene: 11. The CDR3 spells CATTMGTGWTGELFF. The DNA for the CDR3 is TGTGCCACTACAATGGGGACAGGGTGGACCGGGGAGCTGTTTTTT.

The chain has TRBV6-5 and TRBJ1-4; 9 bases align to TRBD1. Germline loops: CDR1 MNHEY, CDR2 SVGAGI. The CDR3 contains 14 residues. V shed 5 bases and J 6 bases; nucleotides not matched to a gene: 4. CDR3 in amino acids: CASSRDRVYEKLFF. CDR3 nucleotides: TGTGCCAGCAGTCGGGACAGGGTGTATGAAAAACTGTTTTTT.

V gene TRBV5-4 combines with J gene TRBJ1-6; D possibly corresponds to TRBD1 (6 bases). The CDR3 spans 14 residues. Germline V gene sequence: CDR1 SGHNT, CDR2 YYREEE (reference sequence). V shed 4 bases and J shed 7 bases, with 12 bases lying between them. This chain's CDR3 is CASSPRGKNSPLHF. CDR3 in DNA: TGTGCCAGCAGCCCCAGGGGTAAGAATTCACCCCTCCACTTT.

The chain links TRBV19 to TRBJ1-6; 9 bases align to TRBD1. With V trimmed by 5 bases and J by 4 bases, 3 bases remained unmatched. This CDR3 is built from 15 residues. Germline values: CDR1 LNHDA, CDR2 SQIVND (reference sequence). CDR3 loop: CASSAGTGYNSPLHF. CDR3 DNA sequence: TGTGCCAGTAGTGCTGGGACAGGGTATAATTCACCCCTCCACTTT.

This chain joins TRBV24-1 and TRBJ2-1, with 9 bases lining up with TRBD2. With V trimmed by 9 bases and J by 7 bases, 6 bases remained unmatched. The CDR3 length is 13 residues. CDR1 and CDR2 from the germline V gene are KGHDR and SFDVKD. CDR3 coding DNA: TGTGCCACCGTCGGCGGGGGGGCTAATGAGCAGTTCTTC. Translation: CATVGGGANEQFF.

This chain uses TRBV5-6 with TRBJ2-5; a possible D gene is TRBD2 (7 bases). This CDR3 has 16 amino acids. Germline-derived CDR1 and CDR2 are SGHDT and YYEEEE. Trimming cost V 3 bases and J 1 base, with 16 bases left between them. The CDR3 sequence: CASSWVGRGLQETQYF. The CDR3 nucleotides are TGTGCCAGCAGCTGGGTGGGGCGGGGGCTCCAAGAGACCCAGTACTTC.

This clone was seen just once. J is TRBJ2-7 and V is TRBV28; 7 bases are a match to TRBD2. The length of the CDR3 is 14 residues. The germline V gene encodes CDR1 MDHEN and CDR2 SYDVKM. V was clipped by 6 bases and J by 0 bases; unmatched bases: 5. CDR3 in DNA: TGTGCCAGCAGGGGGCCGGGGGGCTCCTACGAGCAGTACGTC. Residues: CASRGPGGSYEQYV.

This rearrangement joins TRBV12-3 or TRBV12-4 to TRBJ1-6; D gene ambiguous. Trimming stripped 4 bases from V and 9 bases from J, with 7 bases between. The CDR3 has 12 residues. The CDR3 reads CASSYQSSPLHF. In nucleotides, the CDR3 is TGTGCCAGCAGTTATCAGAGTTCACCCCTCCACTTT.

This chain uses TRBV28 with TRBJ1-4; D is undetermined. The CDR3 has 12 residues. Germline V CDR1 and CDR2: MDHEN, SYDVKM. The V end lost 7 bases, the J end lost 10 bases, and 13 bases lay between the germline ends. The CDR3 bases are TGTGCCAGCAAGGACCGCTTCTCAAAACTGTTTTTT. This gives the protein CASKDRFSKLFF.

The chain's CDR3 is CASSSGQGDTDTQYF. CDR3 coding DNA: TGTGCCAGCAGCTCAGGACAGGGGGACACAGATACGCAGTATTTT. The rearrangement joins TRBV5-4 to TRBJ2-3; TRBD1 agrees at 10 bases. Germline lookup yields CDR1 SGHNT and CDR2 YYREEE (reference sequence). The trim removed 3 bases at V and 2 bases at J, leaving 3 bases unmatched. The CDR3 has 15 residues.

The rearrangement uses TRBV4-1 and TRBJ1-4; D unresolved. The CDR3 sequence is 17 residues long. Trimming took 0 bases from V and 6 from J, leaving 17 bases between them. Germline V lookup: CDR1 MGHRA, CDR2 YSYEKL. The CDR3 is CASSQDGSLRGDEKLFF. The CDR3 DNA reads TGCGCCAGCAGCCAAGATGGGTCCCTGCGGGGAGATGAAAAACTGTTTTTT.

The V call is TRBV4-1, the J call TRBJ2-3, with 10 positions matching TRBD2. The CDR3 totals 16 residues. Germline V gene lookup returns CDR1 MGHRA and CDR2 YSYEKL. Trimming at V came to 1 base and at J to 7 bases, leaving 8 bases not matched to a gene. The CDR3 loop is CASSQGRSLAGYTQYF. As DNA, the CDR3 is TGCGCCAGCAGCCAAGGAAGATCACTAGCGGGGTATACGCAGTATTTT.

The sample holds a few counts of this clone. J is TRBJ1-5 and V is TRBV3-1 (or the pseudogene TRBV3-2); perhaps TRBD1 as D (5 bases). V lost 0 bases, J lost 9 bases, and 15 bases lay in between. The germline V gene encodes CDR1 LGHDT and CDR2 YNNKEL (reference sequence). This CDR3 spans 15 amino acids. The DNA for the CDR3 is TGTGCCAGCAGCCAAGAATTCGGACAAGCTCGGCCCCAGCATTTT. Residues: CASSQEFGQARPQHF.

CDR3 coding DNA: TGTGCCAGCAGACCGACAGGGGTGAGAGGCTACACCTTC. Protein product: CASRPTGVRGYTF. The chain combines TRBV2 with TRBJ1-2; 8 bases are shared with TRBD1. The CDR3 contains 13 residues. Germline loops: CDR1 SNHLY, CDR2 FYNNEI. Trimming removed 6 bases from V and 8 bases from J; junction bases left unmatched: 8.

There are a few counts of this clone. This rearrangement joins TRBV2 to TRBJ2-7; 8 nucleotides align to TRBD1. The V gene end was trimmed by 7 bases and the J gene end by 7 bases; junction bases not matched to a gene: 9. Germline V gives CDR1 SNHLY, CDR2 FYNNEI. The CDR3 contains 13 residues. The CDR3 sequence: CASTWTGLGEQYV. CDR3 bases: TGTGCCAGCACCTGGACAGGGTTAGGGGAGCAGTACGTC.

V is TRBV18 and J is TRBJ1-4; possible D gene TRBD1, 5 bases. Trimming took off 1 base at V and 2 bases at J, with 5 bases between the two ends. CDR3 length equals 14 residues. The germline V gene has CDR1 KGHSH and CDR2 LQKENI. The CDR3 DNA sequence: TGTGCCAGCTCACCACAGGGGACTAATGAAAAACTGTTTTTT. Its translation is CASSPQGTNEKLFF.

This chain uses TRBV20-1 with TRBJ1-6; a possible D gene is TRBD1 (5 bases). Trimming left V 3 bases short and J 7 bases short, with 16 bases between. In germline, CDR1 is DFQATT, CDR2 SNEGSKA (reference sequence). The CDR3 has 15 residues. The CDR3 nucleotides read TGCAGTGCTAGTAGGTCGCAGGGTGGCAATTCACCCCTCCACTTT. It specifies CSASRSQGGNSPLHF.

The chain joins TRBV5-1 to TRBJ2-2; D is undetermined. Germline V lookup: CDR1 SGHRS, CDR2 YFSETQ. This CDR3 is built from 16 residues. Trimming removed 4 bases from V and 1 base from J, with 14 bases in between. CDR3: CASSRTQQMNTGELFF. CDR3 DNA sequence: TGCGCCAGCAGCCGAACACAGCAAATGAACACCGGGGAGCTGTTTTTT.